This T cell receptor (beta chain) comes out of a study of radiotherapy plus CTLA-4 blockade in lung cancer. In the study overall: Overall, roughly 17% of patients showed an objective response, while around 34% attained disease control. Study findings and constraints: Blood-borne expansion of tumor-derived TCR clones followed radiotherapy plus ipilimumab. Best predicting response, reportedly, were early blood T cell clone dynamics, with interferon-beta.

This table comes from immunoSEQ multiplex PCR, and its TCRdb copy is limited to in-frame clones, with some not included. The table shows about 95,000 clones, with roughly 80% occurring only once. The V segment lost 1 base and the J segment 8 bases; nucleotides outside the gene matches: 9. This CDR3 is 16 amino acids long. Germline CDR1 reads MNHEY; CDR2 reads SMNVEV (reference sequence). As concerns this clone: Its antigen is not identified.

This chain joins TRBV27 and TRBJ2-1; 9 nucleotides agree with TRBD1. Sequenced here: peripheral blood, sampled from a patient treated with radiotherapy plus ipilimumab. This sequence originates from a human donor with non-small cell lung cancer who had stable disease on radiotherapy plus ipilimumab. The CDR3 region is CASSLFPGTGIYEQFF. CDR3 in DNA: TGTGCCAGCAGTTTATTCCCCGGGACAGGGATCTATGAGCAGTTCTTC.